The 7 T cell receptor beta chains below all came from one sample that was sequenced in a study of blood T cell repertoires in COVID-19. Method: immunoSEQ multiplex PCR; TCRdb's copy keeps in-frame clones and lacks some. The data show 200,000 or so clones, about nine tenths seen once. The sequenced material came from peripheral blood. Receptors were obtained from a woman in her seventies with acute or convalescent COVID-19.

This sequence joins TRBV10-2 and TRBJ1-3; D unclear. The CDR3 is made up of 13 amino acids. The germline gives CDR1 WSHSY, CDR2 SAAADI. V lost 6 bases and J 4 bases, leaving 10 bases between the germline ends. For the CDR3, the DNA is TGCGCCAGCAGCCTTGGCAGGGGAAACACCATATATTTT. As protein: CASSLGRGNTIYF.

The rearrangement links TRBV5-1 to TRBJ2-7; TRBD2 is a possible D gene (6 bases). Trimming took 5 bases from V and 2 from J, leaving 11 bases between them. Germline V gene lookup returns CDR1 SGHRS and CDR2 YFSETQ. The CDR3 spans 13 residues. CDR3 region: CASRLAGPYEQYF. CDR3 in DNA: TGCGCCAGCAGACTGGCGGGGCCCTACGAGCAGTACTTC.

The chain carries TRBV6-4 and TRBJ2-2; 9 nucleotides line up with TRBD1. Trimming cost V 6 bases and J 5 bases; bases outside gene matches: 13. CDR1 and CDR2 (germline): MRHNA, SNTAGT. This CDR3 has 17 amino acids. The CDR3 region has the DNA TGTGCCAGCAGCTCCTACTCCGGGACAGGGTCAACCGGGGAGCTGTTTTTT. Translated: CASSSYSGTGSTGELFF.

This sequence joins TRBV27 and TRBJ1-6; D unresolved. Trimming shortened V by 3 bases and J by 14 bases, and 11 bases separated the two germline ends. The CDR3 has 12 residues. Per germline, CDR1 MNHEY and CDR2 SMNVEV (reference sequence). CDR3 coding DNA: TGTGCCAGCAGTTTTTCGGGAGGCGCCCTCCACTTT. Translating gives CASSFSGGALHF.

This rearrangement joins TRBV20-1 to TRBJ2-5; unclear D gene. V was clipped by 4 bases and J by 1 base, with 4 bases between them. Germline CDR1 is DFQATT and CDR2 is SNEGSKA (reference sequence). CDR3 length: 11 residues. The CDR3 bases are TGCAGTGCTAACAGCCAAGAGACCCAGTACTTC. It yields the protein CSANSQETQYF.

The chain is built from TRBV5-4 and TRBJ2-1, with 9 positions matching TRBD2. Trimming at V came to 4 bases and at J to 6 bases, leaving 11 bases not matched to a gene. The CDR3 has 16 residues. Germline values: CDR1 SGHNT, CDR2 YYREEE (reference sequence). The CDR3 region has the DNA TGTGCCAGCAGCCCGGGGGTAGTAGCGGGGGCCAATGAGCAGTTCTTC. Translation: CASSPGVVAGANEQFF.

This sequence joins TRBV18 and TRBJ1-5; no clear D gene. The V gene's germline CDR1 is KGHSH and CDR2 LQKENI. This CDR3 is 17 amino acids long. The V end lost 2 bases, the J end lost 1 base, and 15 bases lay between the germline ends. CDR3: CASSPREGPGSNQPQHF. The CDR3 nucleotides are TGTGCCAGCTCACCAAGGGAGGGCCCGGGGAGCAATCAGCCCCAGCATTTT.